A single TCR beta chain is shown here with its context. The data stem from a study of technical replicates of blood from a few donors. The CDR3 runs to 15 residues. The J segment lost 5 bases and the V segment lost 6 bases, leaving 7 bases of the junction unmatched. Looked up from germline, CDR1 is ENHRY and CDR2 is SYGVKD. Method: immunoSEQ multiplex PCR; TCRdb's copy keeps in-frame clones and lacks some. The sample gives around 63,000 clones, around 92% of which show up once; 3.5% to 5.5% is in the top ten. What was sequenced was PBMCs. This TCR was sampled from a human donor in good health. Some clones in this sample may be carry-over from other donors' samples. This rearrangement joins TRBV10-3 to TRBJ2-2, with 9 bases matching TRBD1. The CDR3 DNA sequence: TGTGCCATCAGGGACACAGGGGGCCGGACCGGGGAGCTGTTTTTT. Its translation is CAIRDTGGRTGELFF.